This TCR beta chain was profiled in a study of blood T cell repertoires in COVID-19. TCRdb's copy holds only in-frame clones and misses some; the assay was immunoSEQ multiplex PCR. Seen here are about 47,000 clones, over 80% observed once, and the top ten hold 10% to 15%. Unmatched junction bases numbered 11, after V lost 7 bases and J lost 5 bases. The CDR3 is 17 residues long. In germline, CDR1 is MDHEN, CDR2 SYDVKM. The chain uses TRBV28 and TRBJ2-2; 12 bases fit TRBD2. The receptor's source is a human donor with active COVID-19. The donor label of this sample is uncertain. Sequencing was performed on peripheral blood. CDR3 DNA: TGTGCCAGCACTTGGACTAGCGGGAACCGGGTTACCGGGGAGCTGTTTTTT. Its protein product is CASTWTSGNRVTGELFF.